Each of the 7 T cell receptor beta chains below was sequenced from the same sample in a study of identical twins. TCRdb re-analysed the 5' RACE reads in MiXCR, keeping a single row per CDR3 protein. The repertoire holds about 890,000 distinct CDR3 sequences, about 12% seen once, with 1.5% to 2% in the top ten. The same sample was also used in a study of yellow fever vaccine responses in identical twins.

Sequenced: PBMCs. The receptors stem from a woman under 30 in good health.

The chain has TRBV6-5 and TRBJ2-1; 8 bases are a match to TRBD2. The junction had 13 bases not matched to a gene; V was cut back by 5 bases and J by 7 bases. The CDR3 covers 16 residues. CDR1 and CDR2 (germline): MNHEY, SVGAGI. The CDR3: CASSHLVSGGLNEQFF. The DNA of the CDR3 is TGTGCCAGCAGTCACCTTGTTTCGGGGGGGCTTAATGAGCAGTTCTTC.

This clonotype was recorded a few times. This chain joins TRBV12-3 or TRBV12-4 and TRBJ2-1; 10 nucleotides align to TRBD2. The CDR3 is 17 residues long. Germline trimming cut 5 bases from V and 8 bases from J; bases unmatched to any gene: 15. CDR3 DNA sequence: TGTGCCAGCAGTAGCTTCGGGACTAGCGAAATGGGTGATGAGCAGTTCTTC. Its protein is CASSSFGTSEMGDEQFF.

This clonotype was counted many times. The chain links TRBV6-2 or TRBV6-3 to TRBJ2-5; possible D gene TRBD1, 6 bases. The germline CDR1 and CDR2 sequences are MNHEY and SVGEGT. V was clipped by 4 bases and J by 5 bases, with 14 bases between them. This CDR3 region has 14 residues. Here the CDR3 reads CASSWPDSSETQYF. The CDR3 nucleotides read TGTGCCAGCAGTTGGCCGGACAGCTCGGAGACCCAGTACTTC.

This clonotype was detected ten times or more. The DNA of the CDR3 is TGCGCCAGCAGCTTGGGGGGCAAACCCTACACCTTC. This translates into CASSLGGKPYTF. J is TRBJ1-2 and V is TRBV5-1, with D possibly TRBD1 on 5 matching bases. The germline V and J ends were trimmed by 0 bases and 10 bases, with 10 bases remaining between them. The CDR3 is 12 residues long. Germline V lookup: CDR1 SGHRS, CDR2 YFSETQ.

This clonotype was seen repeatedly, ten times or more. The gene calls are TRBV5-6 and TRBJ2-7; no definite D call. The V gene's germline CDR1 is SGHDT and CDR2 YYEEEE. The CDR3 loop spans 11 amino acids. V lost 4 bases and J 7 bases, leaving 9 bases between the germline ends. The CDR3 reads CASSLGREQYF. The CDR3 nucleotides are TGTGCCAGCAGCCTTGGGCGAGAGCAGTACTTC. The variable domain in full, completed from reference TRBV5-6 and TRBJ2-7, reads DAGVTQSPTHLIKTRGQQVTLRCSPKSGHDTVSWYQQALGQGPQFIFQYYEEEERQRGNFPDRFSGHQFPNYSSELNVNALLLGDSALYLCASSLGREQYFGPGTRLTVT.

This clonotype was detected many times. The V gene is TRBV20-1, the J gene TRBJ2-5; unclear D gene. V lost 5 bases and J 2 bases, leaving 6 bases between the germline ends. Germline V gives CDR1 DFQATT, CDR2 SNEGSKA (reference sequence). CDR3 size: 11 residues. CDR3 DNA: TGCAGTGCTGGCCCTCAAGAGACCCAGTACTTC. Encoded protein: CSAGPQETQYF.

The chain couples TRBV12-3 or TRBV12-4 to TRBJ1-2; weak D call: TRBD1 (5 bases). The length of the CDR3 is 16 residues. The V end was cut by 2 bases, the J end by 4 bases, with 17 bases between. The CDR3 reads CASSLFSSGVGYGYTF. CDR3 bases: TGTGCCAGCAGTTTATTTTCCTCGGGGGTGGGCTATGGCTACACCTTC.